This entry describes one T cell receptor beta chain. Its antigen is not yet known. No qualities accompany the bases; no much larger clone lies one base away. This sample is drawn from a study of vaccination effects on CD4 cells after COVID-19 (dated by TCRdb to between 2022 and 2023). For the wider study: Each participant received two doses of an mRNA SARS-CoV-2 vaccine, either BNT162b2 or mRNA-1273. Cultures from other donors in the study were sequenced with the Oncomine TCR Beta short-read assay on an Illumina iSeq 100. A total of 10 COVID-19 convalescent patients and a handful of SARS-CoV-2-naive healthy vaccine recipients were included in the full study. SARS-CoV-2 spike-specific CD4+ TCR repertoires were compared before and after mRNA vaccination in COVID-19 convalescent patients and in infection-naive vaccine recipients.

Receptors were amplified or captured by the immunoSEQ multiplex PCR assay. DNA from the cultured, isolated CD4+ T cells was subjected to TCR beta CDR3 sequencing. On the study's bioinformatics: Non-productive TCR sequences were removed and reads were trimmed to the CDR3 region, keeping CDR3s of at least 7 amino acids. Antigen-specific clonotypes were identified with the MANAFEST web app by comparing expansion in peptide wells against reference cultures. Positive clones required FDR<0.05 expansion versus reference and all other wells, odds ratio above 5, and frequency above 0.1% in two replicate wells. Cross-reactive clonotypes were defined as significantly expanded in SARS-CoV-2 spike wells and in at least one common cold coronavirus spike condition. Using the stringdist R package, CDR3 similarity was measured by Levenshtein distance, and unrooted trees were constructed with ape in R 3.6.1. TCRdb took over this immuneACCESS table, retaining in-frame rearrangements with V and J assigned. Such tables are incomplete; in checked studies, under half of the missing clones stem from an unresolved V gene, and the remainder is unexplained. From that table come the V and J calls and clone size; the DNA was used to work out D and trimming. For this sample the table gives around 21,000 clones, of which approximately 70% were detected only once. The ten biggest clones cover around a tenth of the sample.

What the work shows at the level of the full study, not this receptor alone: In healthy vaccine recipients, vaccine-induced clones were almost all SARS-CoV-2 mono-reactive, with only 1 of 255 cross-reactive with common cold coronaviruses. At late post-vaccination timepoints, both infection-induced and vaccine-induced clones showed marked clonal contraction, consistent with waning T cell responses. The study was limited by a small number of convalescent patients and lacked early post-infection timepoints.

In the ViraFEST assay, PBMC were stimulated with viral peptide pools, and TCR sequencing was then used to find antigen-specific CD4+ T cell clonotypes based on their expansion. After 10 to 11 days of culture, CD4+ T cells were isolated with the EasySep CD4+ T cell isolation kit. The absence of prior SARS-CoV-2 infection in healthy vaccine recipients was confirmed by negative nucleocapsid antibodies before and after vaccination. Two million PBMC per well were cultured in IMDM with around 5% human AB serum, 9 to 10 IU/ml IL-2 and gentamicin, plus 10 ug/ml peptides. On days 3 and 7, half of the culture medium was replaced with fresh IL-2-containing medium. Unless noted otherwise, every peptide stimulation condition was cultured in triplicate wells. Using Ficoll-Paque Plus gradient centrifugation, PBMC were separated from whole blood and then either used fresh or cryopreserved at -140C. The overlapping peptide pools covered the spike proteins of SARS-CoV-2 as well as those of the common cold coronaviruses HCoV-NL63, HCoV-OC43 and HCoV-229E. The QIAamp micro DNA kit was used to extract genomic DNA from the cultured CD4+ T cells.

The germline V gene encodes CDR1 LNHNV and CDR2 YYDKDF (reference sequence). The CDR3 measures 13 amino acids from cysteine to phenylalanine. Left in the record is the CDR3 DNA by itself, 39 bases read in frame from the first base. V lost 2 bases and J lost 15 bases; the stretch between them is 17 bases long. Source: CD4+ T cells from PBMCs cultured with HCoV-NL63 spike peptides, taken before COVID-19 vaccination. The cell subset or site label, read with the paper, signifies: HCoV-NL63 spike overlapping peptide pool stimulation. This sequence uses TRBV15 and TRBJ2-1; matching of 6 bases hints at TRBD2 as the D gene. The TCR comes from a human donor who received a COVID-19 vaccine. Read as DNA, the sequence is TGTGCCACCAGCAGACAAGATAGGGAGGTGCGGTTCTTC. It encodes CATSRQDREVRFF.